This T cell receptor beta chain appears in the sequencing data of a study of tumor-infiltrating lymphocytes in primary liver carcinoma. About the study: Roughly 3.65 to 8 million productive TCRbeta reads came from each sample, comparable across tissue types.

Notes on this clonotype: A junction boundary mismatches the germline segment, possibly from a read error.

Germline DNA was extracted too, while blood RNA derived from unsorted whole blood. With chronic HBV infection, the patients were also treatment-naive. The germline V gene has CDR1 LGHNA and CDR2 YNFKEQ. This CDR3 region has 14 residues. TCR beta cDNA was reverse-transcribed from around 0.55 ug of total RNA. The reaction used a constant-region primer and ProtoScript II reverse transcriptase. For TCR beta, libraries were produced by three nested multiplex PCR rounds using slightly modified ARM-PCR. TRBV1-TRBV30 forward and Cbeta reverse primers drove the first two roughly 10-cycle rounds. Each CDR3 protein gets one entry after TCRdb re-called the multiplex PCR reads with MiXCR. The table has about 350,000 distinct CDR3 sequences, 65% seen once.

The clonotype originates from a man aged 35 to 55 with primary liver carcinoma and hepatitis B virus infection. The chain recombines TRBV4-2 with TRBJ1-2, with TRBD1 identical over 10 bases. The material sequenced was peripheral blood. This CDR3 reads CTSSLGTGADGYTF. CDR3 coding DNA: TGTACCAGCAGCCTAGGGACAGGGGCCGATGGCTACACCTTC.